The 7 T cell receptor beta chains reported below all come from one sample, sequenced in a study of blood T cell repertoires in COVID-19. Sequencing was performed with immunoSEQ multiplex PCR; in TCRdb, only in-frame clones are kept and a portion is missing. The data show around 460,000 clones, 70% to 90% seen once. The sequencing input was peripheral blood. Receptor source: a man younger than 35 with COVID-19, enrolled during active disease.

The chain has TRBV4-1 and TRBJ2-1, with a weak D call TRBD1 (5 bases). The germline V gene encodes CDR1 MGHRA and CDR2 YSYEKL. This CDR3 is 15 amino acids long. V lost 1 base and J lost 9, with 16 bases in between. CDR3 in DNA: TGCGCCAGCAGCCAAGCTGAAGTAACCCAGGGTGAGCAGTTCTTC. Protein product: CASSQAEVTQGEQFF.

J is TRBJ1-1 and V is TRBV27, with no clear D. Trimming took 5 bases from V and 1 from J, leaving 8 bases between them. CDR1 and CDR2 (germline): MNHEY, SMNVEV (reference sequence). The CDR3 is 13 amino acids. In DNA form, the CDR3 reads TGTGCCAGCAGTCTCGGTAGGAACACTGAAGCTTTCTTT. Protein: CASSLGRNTEAFF.

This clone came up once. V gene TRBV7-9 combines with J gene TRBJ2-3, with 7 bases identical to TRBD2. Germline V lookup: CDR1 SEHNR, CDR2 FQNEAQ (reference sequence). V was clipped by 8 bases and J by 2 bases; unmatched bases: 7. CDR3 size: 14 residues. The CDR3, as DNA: TGTGCCAGCCGGCCGGGAGGCATCACAGATACGCAGTATTTT. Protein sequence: CASRPGGITDTQYF.

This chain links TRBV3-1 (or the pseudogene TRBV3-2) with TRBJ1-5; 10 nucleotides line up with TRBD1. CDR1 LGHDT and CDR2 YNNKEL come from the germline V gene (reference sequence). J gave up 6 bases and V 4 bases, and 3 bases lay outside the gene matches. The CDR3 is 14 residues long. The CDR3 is CASSPWDRGQPQHF. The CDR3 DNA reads TGTGCCAGCAGCCCATGGGACAGGGGTCAGCCCCAGCATTTT.

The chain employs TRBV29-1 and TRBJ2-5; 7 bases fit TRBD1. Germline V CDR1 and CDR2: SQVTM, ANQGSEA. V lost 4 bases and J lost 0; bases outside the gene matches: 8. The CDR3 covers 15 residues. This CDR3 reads CSVGLIGTDQETQYF. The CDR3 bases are TGCAGCGTTGGCCTGATCGGGACAGACCAAGAGACCCAGTACTTC.

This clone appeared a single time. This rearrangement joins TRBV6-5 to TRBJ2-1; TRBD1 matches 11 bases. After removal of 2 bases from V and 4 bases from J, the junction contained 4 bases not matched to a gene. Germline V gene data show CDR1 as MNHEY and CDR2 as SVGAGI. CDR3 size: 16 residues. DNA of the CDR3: TGTGCCAGCAGTTACGGGACAGGGGGGCCATACAATGAGCAGTTCTTC. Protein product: CASSYGTGGPYNEQFF.

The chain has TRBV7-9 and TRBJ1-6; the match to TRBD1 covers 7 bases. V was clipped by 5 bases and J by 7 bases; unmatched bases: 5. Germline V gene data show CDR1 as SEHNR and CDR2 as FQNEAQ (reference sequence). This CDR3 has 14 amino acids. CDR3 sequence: CASSPGTVNSPLHF. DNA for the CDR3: TGTGCCAGCAGCCCAGGGACAGTAAATTCACCCCTCCACTTT.